This TCR beta chain was identified during a study of blood T cell repertoires in COVID-19. Study processing details: How many nucleated cells were present was estimated from reference gene primer amplification. Profiling relied on immunoSEQ multiplex PCR, and the TCRdb table lists in-frame clones only, not all of them. Clone size and V and J calls were adopted from that table, with D and trimming inferred from the DNA. The sample lists some 150,000 clones, around nine tenths occurring once. V lost 6 bases and J lost 4, with 10 bases in between. Germline V gives CDR1 MNHEY, CDR2 SVGAGI. This CDR3 region has 13 residues.

The V call is TRBV6-5, the J call TRBJ1-5, with D uncertain. The sequenced sample consisted of PBMCs or T cells enriched from blood (not recorded which). This TCR was sampled from a woman between 18 and 30 years old who had recovered from COVID-19. DNA of the CDR3: TGTGCCAGCAGATACAACCGGAATCAGCCCCAGCATTTT. As protein: CASRYNRNQPQHF.